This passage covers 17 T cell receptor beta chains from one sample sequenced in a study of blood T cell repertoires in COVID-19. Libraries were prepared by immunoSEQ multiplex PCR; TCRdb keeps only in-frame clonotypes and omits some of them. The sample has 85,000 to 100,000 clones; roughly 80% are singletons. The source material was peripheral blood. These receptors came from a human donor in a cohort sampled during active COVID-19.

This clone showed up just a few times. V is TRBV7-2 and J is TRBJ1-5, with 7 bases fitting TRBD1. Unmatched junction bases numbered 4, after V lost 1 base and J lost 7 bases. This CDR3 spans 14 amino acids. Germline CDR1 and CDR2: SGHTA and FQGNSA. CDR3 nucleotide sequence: TGTGCCAGCAGCTTAGAGACAGGGCGGCAGCCCCAGCATTTT. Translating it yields CASSLETGRQPQHF. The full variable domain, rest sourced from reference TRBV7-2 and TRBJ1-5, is GAGVSQSPSNKVTEKGKDVELRCDPISGHTALYWYRQSLGQGLEFLIYFQGNSAPDKSGLPSDRFSAERTGGSVSTLTIQRTQQEDSAVYLCASSLETGRQPQHFGDGTRLSIL.

In DNA, the CDR3 is TGTGCCAGCAGCCAATACCCGCCTCGGGGAGGGACTGAAGCTTTCTTT. This sequence encodes CASSQYPPRGGTEAFF. The chain is built from TRBV14 and TRBJ1-1, with D unresolved. V lost 2 bases, J lost 5 bases, and 18 bases lay in between. CDR3 length: 16 amino acids. Germline V gene data show CDR1 as SGHDN and CDR2 as FVKESK.

DNA of the CDR3: TGCAGTGCTAGCCTGGGTAGCCCCCTCCACTTT. Its translation is CSASLGSPLHF. This rearrangement joins TRBV20-1 to TRBJ1-6; D not resolved. Germline CDR1 is DFQATT and CDR2 is SNEGSKA (reference sequence). V lost 3 bases, J lost 13 bases, and 10 bases lay in between. This CDR3 contains 11 residues.

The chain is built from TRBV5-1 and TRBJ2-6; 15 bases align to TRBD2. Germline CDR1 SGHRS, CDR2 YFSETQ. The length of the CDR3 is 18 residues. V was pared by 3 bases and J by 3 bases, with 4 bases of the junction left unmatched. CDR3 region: CASSSGGLAGGGANVLTF. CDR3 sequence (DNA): TGCGCCAGCAGCTCCGGGGGACTAGCGGGAGGTGGGGCCAACGTCCTGACTTTC.

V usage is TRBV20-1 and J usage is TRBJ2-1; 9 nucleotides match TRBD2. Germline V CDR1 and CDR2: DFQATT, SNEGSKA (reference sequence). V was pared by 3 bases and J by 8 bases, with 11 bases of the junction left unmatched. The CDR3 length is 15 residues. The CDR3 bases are TGCAGTGCTAGTATTTTGGCGGGAGGGTCGGATGAGCAGTTCTTC. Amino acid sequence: CSASILAGGSDEQFF.

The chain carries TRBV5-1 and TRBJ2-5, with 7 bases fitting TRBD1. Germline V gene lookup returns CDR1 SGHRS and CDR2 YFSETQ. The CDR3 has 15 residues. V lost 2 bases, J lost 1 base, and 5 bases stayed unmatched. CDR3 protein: CASSFGQASQETQYF. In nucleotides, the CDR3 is TGCGCCAGCAGCTTTGGACAGGCATCCCAAGAGACCCAGTACTTC. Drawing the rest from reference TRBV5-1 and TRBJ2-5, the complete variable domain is KAGVTQTPRYLIKTRGQQVTLSCSPISGHRSVSWYQQTPGQGLQFLFEYFSETQRNKGNFPGRFSGRQFSNSRSEMNVSTLELGDSALYLCASSFGQASQETQYFGPGTRLLVL.

This CDR3 reads CASSATSGGRGEQYF. CDR3 DNA sequence: TGTGCCAGCAGCGCGACAAGCGGGGGGCGGGGCGAGCAGTACTTC. The V and J genes are TRBV9 and TRBJ2-7, with 9 bases aligning to TRBD2. After removal of 3 bases from V and 6 bases from J, the junction contained 10 bases not matched to a gene. This CDR3 is 15 amino acids long. The V gene's germline CDR1 is SGDLS and CDR2 YYNGEE.

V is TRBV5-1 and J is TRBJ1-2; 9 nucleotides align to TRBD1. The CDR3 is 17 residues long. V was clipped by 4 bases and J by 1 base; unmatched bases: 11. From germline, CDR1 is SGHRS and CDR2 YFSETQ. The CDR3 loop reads CASSGGTGLSGNYGYTF. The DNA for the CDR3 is TGCGCCAGCAGCGGGGGGACAGGGCTATCGGGTAACTATGGCTACACCTTC.

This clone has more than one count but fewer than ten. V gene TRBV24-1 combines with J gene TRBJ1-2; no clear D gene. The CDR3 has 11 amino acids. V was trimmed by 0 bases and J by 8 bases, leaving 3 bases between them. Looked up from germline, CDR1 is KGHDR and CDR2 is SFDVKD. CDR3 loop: CATSDLRGYTF. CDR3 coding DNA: TGTGCCACCAGTGATTTGCGGGGCTACACCTTC.

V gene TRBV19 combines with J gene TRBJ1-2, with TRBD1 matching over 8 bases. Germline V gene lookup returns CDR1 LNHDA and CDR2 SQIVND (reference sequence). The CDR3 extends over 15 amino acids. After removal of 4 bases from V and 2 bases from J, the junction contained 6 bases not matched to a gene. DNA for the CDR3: TGTGCCAGTAGTACTGGGACAGGTCCGAACTATGGCTACACCTTC. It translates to CASSTGTGPNYGYTF. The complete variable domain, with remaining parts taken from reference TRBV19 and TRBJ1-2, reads DGGITQSPKYLFRKEGQNVTLSCEQNLNHDAMYWYRQDPGQGLRLIYYSQIVNDFQKGDIAEGYSVSREKKESFPLTVTSAQKNPTAFYLCASSTGTGPNYGYTFGSGTRLTVV.

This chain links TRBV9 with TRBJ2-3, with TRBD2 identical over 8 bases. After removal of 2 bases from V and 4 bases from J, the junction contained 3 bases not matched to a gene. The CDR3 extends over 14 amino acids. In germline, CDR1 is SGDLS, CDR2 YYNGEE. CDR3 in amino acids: CASSVETSADTQYF. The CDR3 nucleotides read TGTGCCAGCAGCGTGGAGACTAGCGCAGATACGCAGTATTTT.

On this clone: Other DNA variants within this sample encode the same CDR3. The CDR3 DNA reads as TGTGCCAGTAGTATTCAGGGTAGCTCCTACAATGAGCAGTTCTTC. This codes for CASSIQGSSYNEQFF. The rearrangement joins TRBV19 to TRBJ2-1; tentative D call: TRBD1 (5 bases). The V end was cut by 3 bases, the J end by 0 bases, with 9 bases between. CDR1 LNHDA and CDR2 SQIVND come from the germline V gene (reference sequence). The CDR3 sequence is 15 residues long.

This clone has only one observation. The CDR3 sequence: CAISWTDSYEQYF. For the CDR3, the DNA is TGTGCCATCAGTTGGACAGACTCCTACGAGCAGTACTTC. The chain links TRBV10-3 to TRBJ2-7; a possible D gene is TRBD1 (6 bases). The CDR3 is made up of 13 amino acids. From germline, CDR1 is ENHRY and CDR2 SYGVKD. Trimming stripped 5 bases from V and 0 bases from J, with 8 bases between.

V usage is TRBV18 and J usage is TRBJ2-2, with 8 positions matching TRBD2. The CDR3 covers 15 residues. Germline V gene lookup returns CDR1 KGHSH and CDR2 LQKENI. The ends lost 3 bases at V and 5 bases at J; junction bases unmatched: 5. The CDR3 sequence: CASSPGAGVTGELFF. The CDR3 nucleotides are TGTGCCAGCTCACCGGGAGCGGGAGTGACCGGGGAGCTGTTTTTT.

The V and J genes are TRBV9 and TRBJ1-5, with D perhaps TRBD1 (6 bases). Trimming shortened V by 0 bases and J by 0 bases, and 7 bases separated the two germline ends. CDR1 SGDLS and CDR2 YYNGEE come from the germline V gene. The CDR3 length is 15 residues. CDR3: CASSVGDTSNQPQHF. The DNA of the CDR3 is TGTGCCAGCAGCGTAGGGGACACTAGCAATCAGCCCCAGCATTTT.

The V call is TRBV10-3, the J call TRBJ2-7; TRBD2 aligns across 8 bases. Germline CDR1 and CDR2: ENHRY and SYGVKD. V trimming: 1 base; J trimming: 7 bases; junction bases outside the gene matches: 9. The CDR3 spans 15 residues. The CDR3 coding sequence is TGTGCCATCAGTGAGTGGAGCGGGGGAGTGGGGGAGCAGTACTTC. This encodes CAISEWSGGVGEQYF.

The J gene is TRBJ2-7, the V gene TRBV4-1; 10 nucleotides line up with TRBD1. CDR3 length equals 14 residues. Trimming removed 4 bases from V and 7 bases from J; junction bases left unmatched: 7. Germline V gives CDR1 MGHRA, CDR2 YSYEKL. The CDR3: CASSLYGQGEEQYF. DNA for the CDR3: TGCGCCAGCAGCCTCTATGGACAGGGGGAAGAGCAGTACTTC.